Sequencing of this TCR beta chain was carried out in a study of T cells after yellow fever vaccination. The V and J ends lost 2 bases and 10 bases respectively, with 15 bases between them. The CDR3 runs 15 residues. This clonotype has a count of ten or more. Researchers made TCR cDNA using 5'RACE template switching, and this step added a universal primer site and UMIs. TCRdb itself ran the 5' RACE reads through MiXCR, one entry per CDR3 protein. Here the sample spans 250,000 to 400,000 distinct CDR3 sequences, about 4% being singletons. The origin of this receptor is a man aged 18 to 30 who received the YFV17D yellow fever vaccine. The chain joins TRBV12-3 or TRBV12-4 to TRBJ1-6; possibly TRBD1 for D (6 bases). The sample was PBMCs, taken 5 days after the yellow fever booster vaccination. CDR3 sequence (DNA): TGTGCCAGCAGTTTACGGGGGGCGTGGGGATCACCCCTCCACTTT. Its protein product is CASSLRGAWGSPLHF.